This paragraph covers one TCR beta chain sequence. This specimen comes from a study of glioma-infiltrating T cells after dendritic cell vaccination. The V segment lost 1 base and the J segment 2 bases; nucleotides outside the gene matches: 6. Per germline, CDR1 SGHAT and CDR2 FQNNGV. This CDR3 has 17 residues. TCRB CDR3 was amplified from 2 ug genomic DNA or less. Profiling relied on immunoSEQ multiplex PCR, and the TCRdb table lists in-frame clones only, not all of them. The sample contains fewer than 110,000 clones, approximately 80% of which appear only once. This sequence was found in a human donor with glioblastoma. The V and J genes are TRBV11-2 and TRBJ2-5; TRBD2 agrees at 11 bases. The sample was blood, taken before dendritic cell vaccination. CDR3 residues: CASSLVAGGPKQETQYF. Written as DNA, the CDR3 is TGTGCCAGCAGCTTAGTAGCGGGGGGGCCGAAGCAAGAGACCCAGTACTTC.